What follows are 24 T cell receptor beta chains derived from one specimen sequenced in a study of neoadjuvant anti-PD-1 for oral cavity cancer. Stated time point: after neoadjuvant nivolumab, at surgical resection. Produced via immunoSEQ multiplex PCR; TCRdb's table is partial and in-frame only. The sample lists more than 9,000 clones; roughly 57% were seen once. The material sequenced was PBMCs, taken after nivolumab (anti-PD-1) treatment. The source of these receptors is a person aged 40 to 85 with oral cavity squamous cell carcinoma.

By sample share, this clone is medium-sized. V gene TRBV7-9 combines with J gene TRBJ1-2; possible D gene TRBD1, 6 bases. Trimming cost V 5 bases and J 8 bases, with 18 bases left between them. The CDR3 runs to 14 residues. Germline V gives CDR1 SEHNR, CDR2 FQNEAQ (reference sequence). CDR3 amino acids: CASSKLTGIHGYTF. CDR3 sequence (DNA): TGTGCCAGCAGCAAACTAACAGGGATCCACGGCTACACCTTC.

The rearrangement joins TRBV7-9 to TRBJ1-2; D call uncertain. Trimming shortened V by 5 bases and J by 2 bases, and 9 bases separated the two germline ends. The CDR3 length is 13 residues. CDR1 is SEHNR, CDR2 FQNEAQ, per germline (reference sequence). The CDR3 DNA follows: TGTGCCAGCAGCCGAGGGCAGAACTATGGCTACACCTTC. This gives the protein CASSRGQNYGYTF.

This chain links TRBV27 with TRBJ2-7; D possibly matches TRBD1 or TRBD2 (6 bases each). The CDR3 has 14 residues. V lost 7 bases to trimming and J lost 5 bases, with 18 bases between them. CDR1 MNHEY and CDR2 SMNVEV come from the germline V gene (reference sequence). The CDR3 region is CASTVGRGANEQYF. The CDR3 nucleotides are TGTGCCAGCACCGTTGGTAGGGGGGCGAACGAGCAGTACTTC.

This clone was seen a few times. This rearrangement joins TRBV19 to TRBJ2-7; TRBD2 agrees at 13 bases. V shed 1 base, J shed 0 bases, and the junction held 9 bases outside the gene matches. The length of the CDR3 is 19 residues. The germline CDR1 and CDR2 sequences are LNHDA and SQIVND (reference sequence). In DNA form, the CDR3 reads TGTGCCAGTAGTATAGCCGGGACTAGCGGGACCCGCCTCTCCTACGAGCAGTACTTC. Protein sequence: CASSIAGTSGTRLSYEQYF.

V is TRBV28 and J is TRBJ1-1, with D tentatively TRBD1 (6 bases). The CDR3 extends over 13 amino acids. V lost 5 bases to trimming and J lost 7 bases, with 14 bases between them. Germline assignment: CDR1 MDHEN and CDR2 SYDVKM. The CDR3 loop is CASSPWGGDEAFF. The CDR3 bases are TGTGCCAGCAGTCCATGGGGGGGCGATGAAGCTTTCTTT.

This clone was counted a few times. The chain links TRBV27 to TRBJ2-7, with D unclear. Germline CDR1 MNHEY, CDR2 SMNVEV (reference sequence). The CDR3 has 13 amino acids. V was pared by 3 bases and J by 5 bases, with 11 bases between. The CDR3 sequence: CASSFLANHEQYF. For the CDR3, the DNA is TGTGCCAGCAGTTTCCTTGCGAACCACGAGCAGTACTTC.

The rearrangement joins TRBV5-6 to TRBJ1-2; D ambiguous. This CDR3 has 15 amino acids. Germline CDR1 is SGHDT and CDR2 is YYEEEE. Trimming took 0 bases from V and 1 from J, leaving 10 bases between them. Here the CDR3 DNA reads TGTGCCAGCAGCTTGGGAGGCCGCGTTAACTATGGCTACACCTTC. Its translation: CASSLGGRVNYGYTF.

The chain joins TRBV12-2 to TRBJ2-5; TRBD2 reflects the table's D call only, with no check against the DNA. TRBV12-2 is given as a pseudogene. The length of the CDR3 is 14 residues. The chain's CDR3 is CASRYFRSQETQYF. CDR3 DNA sequence: TGTGCAAGTCGCTATTTTAGGAGCCAAGAGACCCAGTACTTC.

The chain couples TRBV5-6 to TRBJ1-5, with 9 nucleotides matching TRBD1. The CDR3 consists of 15 residues. Trimming cost V 4 bases and J 2 bases; bases outside gene matches: 4. Germline CDR1 SGHDT, CDR2 YYEEEE. DNA for the CDR3: TGTGCCAGCAGCCGGGGGGACAGGGGCAATCAGCCCCAGCATTTT. Translating it yields CASSRGDRGNQPQHF.

This clone was recorded a few times. Here the CDR3 DNA reads TGCGCCAGCAGCCAAGTAGGGAGAAAACTGTTTTTT. Protein product: CASSQVGRKLFF. The chain uses TRBV4-1 and TRBJ1-4; no reliable D call. The CDR3 runs 12 residues. Germline V gene lookup returns CDR1 MGHRA and CDR2 YSYEKL. Between the trimmed V and J ends, which lost 1 base and 10 bases, there was a span of 7 bases.

This chain connects TRBV4-2 to TRBJ2-7; TRBD1 matches at 10 bases. Germline trimming cut 4 bases from V and 4 bases from J; bases unmatched to any gene: 4. CDR3 length: 14 amino acids. Per the germline V gene, CDR1 is LGHNA and CDR2 is YNFKEQ. The CDR3 DNA reads TGTGCCAGCAGCCTCCGGGACAGGGGATACGAGCAGTACTTC. It specifies CASSLRDRGYEQYF.

In this sample, this clone turned up a few times. The chain recombines TRBV5-6 with TRBJ2-7; 8 bases map to TRBD2. V dropped 2 bases and J dropped 2; count of bases not matched to a gene: 6. There are 15 residues in the CDR3. Germline CDR1 reads SGHDT; CDR2 reads YYEEEE. In DNA, the CDR3 is TGTGCCAGCAGCTTCGTCGGGAGGGGAACCTACGAGCAGTACTTC. Protein product: CASSFVGRGTYEQYF.

The J gene is TRBJ1-6, the V gene TRBV6-5; a weak D match, TRBD1 (5 bases). Trimming stripped 4 bases from V and 7 bases from J, with 11 bases between. Looked up from germline, CDR1 is MNHEY and CDR2 is SVGAGI. The CDR3 totals 14 residues. CDR3 DNA sequence: TGTGCCAGCAGTTCGACCTCAGGGAATTCACCCCTCCACTTT. Protein product: CASSSTSGNSPLHF.

This rearrangement joins TRBV2 to TRBJ2-5, with TRBD2 as a possible D gene (5 bases). V was clipped by 3 bases and J by 6 bases, with 17 bases between them. Germline V gene sequence: CDR1 SNHLY, CDR2 FYNNEI. The CDR3 runs to 15 residues. CDR3: CASSDGVGSRQTQYF. The DNA for the CDR3 is TGTGCCAGCAGTGATGGGGTGGGGAGTCGACAGACCCAGTACTTC.

The chain has TRBV2 and TRBJ2-2; 16 bases line up with TRBD2. The CDR3 extends over 17 amino acids. Germline V gives CDR1 SNHLY, CDR2 FYNNEI. V dropped 7 bases and J dropped 7; count of bases not matched to a gene: 9. The CDR3 loop is CASTPGTSGGAHGELFF. CDR3 DNA sequence: TGTGCCAGCACTCCCGGGACTAGCGGGGGGGCCCACGGGGAGCTGTTTTTT.

This clone appeared a few times. This chain uses TRBV6-1 with TRBJ1-2, with 7 bases aligning to TRBD1. With V trimmed by 0 bases and J by 5 bases, 6 bases remained unmatched. The CDR3 extends over 15 amino acids. Germline CDR1 reads MNHNS; CDR2 reads SASEGT. CDR3 DNA sequence: TGTGCCAGCAGTGAAGCGGACGACAGGGTTTATGGCTACACCTTC. Its translation: CASSEADDRVYGYTF.

This clone was observed a handful of times. The CDR3 DNA reads TGTGCCAGTACCCGGGACAGGACCTATAATTCACCCCTCCACTTT. Its translation: CASTRDRTYNSPLHF. This chain joins TRBV6-5 and TRBJ1-6; the match to TRBD1 covers 8 bases. Trimming at V came to 9 bases and at J to 2 bases, leaving 6 bases not matched to a gene. The length of the CDR3 is 15 residues. Germline loops: CDR1 MNHEY, CDR2 SVGAGI.

J is TRBJ2-3 and V is TRBV27; D is unresolved. The CDR3 totals 13 residues. The V gene's germline CDR1 is MNHEY and CDR2 SMNVEV (reference sequence). Trimming took off 3 bases at V and 3 bases at J, with 7 bases between the two ends. The DNA of the CDR3 is TGTGCCAGCAGTTTTGCCAGGACAGATACGCAGTATTTT. Translated: CASSFARTDTQYF.

The sample holds one count of this clone. V and J are TRBV27 and TRBJ2-7; the D is unclear. This CDR3 has 15 amino acids. V dropped 6 bases and J dropped 1 base, with 16 bases sitting between them. Germline values: CDR1 MNHEY, CDR2 SMNVEV (reference sequence). CDR3 region: CASRAHDGRSYEQYF. The CDR3 coding sequence is TGTGCCAGCAGGGCCCACGACGGTCGTTCCTACGAGCAGTACTTC.

This clone was seen a handful of times. This chain connects TRBV5-1 to TRBJ2-4, with TRBD2 identical over 9 bases. CDR1 and CDR2 (germline): SGHRS, YFSETQ. The ends lost 4 bases at V and 7 bases at J; junction bases unmatched: 6. The CDR3 is made up of 14 amino acids. The CDR3 sequence: CASSLPSGDNIQYF. CDR3 nucleotides: TGCGCCAGCAGCCTTCCTAGCGGGGATAACATTCAGTACTTC.

V gene TRBV7-2 combines with J gene TRBJ1-5; 10 nucleotides line up with TRBD1. The V gene's germline CDR1 is SGHTA and CDR2 FQGNSA. The CDR3 is made up of 16 amino acids. The junction had 6 bases not matched to a gene; V was cut back by 3 bases and J by 4 bases. CDR3 residues: CASSFSGTGANQPQHF. Here the CDR3 DNA reads TGTGCCAGCAGCTTCAGTGGGACAGGGGCTAATCAGCCCCAGCATTTT. The entire variable domain, with the rest obtained from reference TRBV7-2 and TRBJ1-5, is as follows: GAGVSQSPSNKVTEKGKDVELRCDPISGHTALYWYRQSLGQGLEFLIYFQGNSAPDKSGLPSDRFSAERTGGSVSTLTIQRTQQEDSAVYLCASSFSGTGANQPQHFGDGTRLSIL.

V is TRBV5-1 and J is TRBJ1-2; D gene ambiguous. CDR3 length equals 13 residues. Trimming shortened V by 1 base and J by 0 bases, and 4 bases separated the two germline ends. Germline V gene lookup returns CDR1 SGHRS and CDR2 YFSETQ. The CDR3 DNA reads as TGCGCCAGCAGCTTGCAACCTAACTATGGCTACACCTTC. Amino acids: CASSLQPNYGYTF. Complete variable domain (other parts from reference TRBV5-1 and TRBJ1-2): KAGVTQTPRYLIKTRGQQVTLSCSPISGHRSVSWYQQTPGQGLQFLFEYFSETQRNKGNFPGRFSGRQFSNSRSEMNVSTLELGDSALYLCASSLQPNYGYTFGSGTRLTVV.

The V and J genes are TRBV5-5 and TRBJ1-1; D is undetermined. The germline V gene encodes CDR1 SGHKS and CDR2 YYEKEE (reference sequence). The CDR3 has 14 residues. Trimming left V 0 bases short and J 3 bases short, with 9 bases between. The CDR3 sequence is CASSLVQAYTEAFF. Here the CDR3 DNA reads TGTGCCAGCAGCTTGGTCCAGGCCTACACTGAAGCTTTCTTT.

This clone showed up just a few times. This chain joins TRBV6-1 and TRBJ2-2; a weak D match, TRBD2 (6 bases). Trimming took 8 bases from V and 6 from J, leaving 16 bases between them. The CDR3 contains 14 residues. The V gene's germline CDR1 is MNHNS and CDR2 SASEGT. CDR3 coding DNA: TGTGCCAGCCGGGCACCGCGGGATTCCGGGGAGCTGTTTTTT. Its translation is CASRAPRDSGELFF.